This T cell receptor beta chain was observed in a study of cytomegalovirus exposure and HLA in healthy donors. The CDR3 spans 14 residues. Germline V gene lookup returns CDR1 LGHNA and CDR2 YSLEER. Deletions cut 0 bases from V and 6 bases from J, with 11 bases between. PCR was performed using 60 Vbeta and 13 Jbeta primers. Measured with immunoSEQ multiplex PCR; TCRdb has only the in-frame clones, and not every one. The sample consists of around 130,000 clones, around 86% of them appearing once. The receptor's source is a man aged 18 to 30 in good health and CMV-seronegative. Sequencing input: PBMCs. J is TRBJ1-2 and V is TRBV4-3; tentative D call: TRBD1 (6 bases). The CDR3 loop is CASSQEVRGDGYTF. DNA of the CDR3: TGCGCCAGCAGCCAAGAAGTCAGGGGCGATGGCTACACCTTC.